This T cell receptor beta chain emerged from a study of cytomegalovirus exposure and HLA in healthy donors. As for the study in general: Early released data had 80 million or so unique TCRs, all coming from HLA-typed donors.

General study results and limits: TCR association rates varied by HLA locus in a later analysis, with DRB1 highest and HLA-C lowest. The investigators catalogued 150 to 200 TCR beta chains as cytomegalovirus-associated.

The primer mix had 60 Vbeta and 13 Jbeta primers. Repertoires were generated with immunoSEQ multiplex PCR, while TCRdb's copy carries only in-frame clones and drops some. The profile shows over 100,000 clones, roughly four fifths of them singletons. Regarding this clone: Its antigen is undetermined.

Germline CDR1 SNHLY, CDR2 FYNNEI. V lost 10 bases and J lost 10, with 16 bases in between. This CDR3 is built from 12 residues. The source of this sequence is a female donor in good health and CMV-seropositive. The sample taken for sequencing was PBMCs. The gene calls are TRBV2 and TRBJ1-4; D is unclear. The CDR3 here is CAILGPAGKLFF. The CDR3 DNA is TGTGCCATCCTGGGTCCGGCAGGAAAACTGTTTTTT.